This TCR beta chain was identified during a study of Graves' ophthalmopathy and Graves' hyperthyroidism. Many counts were recorded for this clonotype. Amplification of TCR beta CDR3 regions used RNA transcripts. HTBI-primed first-round RT-PCR preceded second-round multiplex PCR. TCRdb redid the calling of the multiplex PCR reads with MiXCR, one entry per CDR3 protein. The sample has approximately 160,000 distinct CDR3 sequences; about two fifths are singletons. Diagnostic conclusions were grounded in clinical symptoms, serum thyroxine, TRAb, thyroid ultrasound and orbital computed tomography. Per the germline V gene, CDR1 is MDHEN and CDR2 is SYDVKM. The CDR3 totals 13 residues. V dropped 8 bases and J dropped 5; count of bases not matched to a gene: 6.

This TCR came from a man aged 30 to 45 with Graves' ophthalmopathy. Sequencing was done on a sample of peripheral blood. The chain carries TRBV28 and TRBJ1-5, with TRBD1 matching over 7 bases. CDR3 loop: CASSRDSDQPQHF. In DNA form, the CDR3 reads TGTGCCAGCTCCCGGGACAGCGATCAGCCCCAGCATTTT.